Presented here are 21 T cell receptor beta chains from one specimen sequenced in a study of CD8+ T cells in alopecia areata. Treatment given: oral pan-JAK inhibitor, 5-10 mg twice daily. Sequencing relied on a cDNA template that was reverse transcribed from extracted RNA. Sequencing used immunoSEQ multiplex PCR; TCRdb keeps in-frame clones, though not all of them. Of under 250,000 clones listed, under 70% were seen once; the top ten hold more than 1%. Sequenced material: CD4+ T cells sorted from blood, taken at week 44, from a patient treated with tofacitinib. These receptors originate from a human donor with alopecia areata.

The chain combines TRBV6-5 with TRBJ1-2; D remains unclear. Trimming removed 7 bases at V and 10 bases at J, with 10 bases between. In germline, CDR1 is MNHEY, CDR2 SVGAGI. The CDR3 runs 10 residues. The DNA of the CDR3 is TGTGCCAGCAAGTTGAGAGACTACACCTTC. It translates to CASKLRDYTF.

This clone turned up a few times. This chain links TRBV6-5 with TRBJ1-2; 9 positions match TRBD1. This CDR3 has 14 residues. The V and J ends lost 7 bases and 3 bases, in that order; junction bases with no gene match: 6. In germline, CDR1 is MNHEY, CDR2 SVGAGI. The chain's CDR3 is CASNAGTGYYGYTF. DNA of the CDR3: TGTGCCAGCAATGCCGGGACAGGGTACTATGGCTACACCTTC.

The J gene is TRBJ2-3, the V gene TRBV5-1; 11 bases are a match to TRBD2. V was clipped by 2 bases and J by 2 bases; unmatched bases: 4. The CDR3 has 16 amino acids. In germline, CDR1 is SGHRS, CDR2 YFSETQ. The CDR3 DNA is TGCGCCAGCAGCTTACCGACTAGCGGGACCACAGATACGCAGTATTTT. This encodes CASSLPTSGTTDTQYF. Complete variable domain (other parts from reference TRBV5-1 and TRBJ2-3): KAGVTQTPRYLIKTRGQQVTLSCSPISGHRSVSWYQQTPGQGLQFLFEYFSETQRNKGNFPGRFSGRQFSNSRSEMNVSTLELGDSALYLCASSLPTSGTTDTQYFGPGTRLTVL.

CDR3 amino acids: CASSQQPGPNGYTF. In nucleotides, the CDR3 is TGTGCCAGCAGCCAACAGCCCGGTCCCAATGGCTACACCTTC. The rearrangement links TRBV14 to TRBJ1-2; D unclear. V was shortened by 2 bases and J by 6 bases, with 13 bases between the two germline ends. The CDR3 contains 14 residues. The germline gives CDR1 SGHDN, CDR2 FVKESK.

The chain links TRBV4-1 to TRBJ2-5; the match to TRBD1 covers 8 bases. Germline CDR1 MGHRA, CDR2 YSYEKL. J gave up 4 bases and V 4 bases, and 8 bases lay outside the gene matches. The CDR3 has 15 residues. Here the CDR3 DNA reads TGCGCCAGCAGCCTACCCGGGACAGGCGGAGAGACCCAGTACTTC. This codes for CASSLPGTGGETQYF.

The rearrangement joins TRBV5-1 to TRBJ2-2; TRBD2 matches 13 bases. Unmatched junction bases numbered 6, after V lost 3 bases and J lost 4 bases. The CDR3 extends over 17 amino acids. Germline CDR1 is SGHRS and CDR2 is YFSETQ. CDR3 in amino acids: CASSSGLAGALTGELFF. The CDR3 bases are TGCGCCAGCAGCTCCGGACTAGCGGGGGCCCTCACCGGGGAGCTGTTTTTT.

The V gene is TRBV10-3, the J gene TRBJ1-6; D is undetermined. Trimming took off 4 bases at V and 10 bases at J, with 11 bases between the two ends. The CDR3 is 13 residues long. CDR1 ENHRY and CDR2 SYGVKD come from the germline V gene. The DNA for the CDR3 is TGTGCCATCAGTGGGACTTCGCGCTCACCCCTCCACTTT. Translating gives CAISGTSRSPLHF.

In its sample, this clone was seen a few times. This chain connects TRBV5-1 to TRBJ2-1; D may be TRBD1 (5 bases). The CDR3 runs 15 residues. Germline values: CDR1 SGHRS, CDR2 YFSETQ. V lost 1 base to trimming and J lost 3 bases, with 11 bases between them. CDR3 bases: TGCGCCAGCAGCTTGACAGGCCGAATCTACAATGAGCAGTTCTTC. Amino acids: CASSLTGRIYNEQFF.

This clone was recorded at least ten times. The rearrangement links TRBV29-1 to TRBJ1-1; 11 nucleotides agree with TRBD1. The V and J ends lost 5 bases and 7 bases, in that order; junction bases with no gene match: 15. This CDR3 has 16 amino acids. Germline lookup yields CDR1 SQVTM and CDR2 ANQGSEA. CDR3 residues: CSVQTDRGRQGREAFF. CDR3 nucleotide sequence: TGCAGCGTTCAAACGGACAGGGGGCGTCAAGGTCGTGAAGCTTTCTTT.

V usage is TRBV5-1 and J usage is TRBJ2-3; D is unresolved. V lost 0 bases, J lost 2 bases, and 10 bases lay in between. The CDR3 covers 15 residues. CDR1 SGHRS and CDR2 YFSETQ come from the germline V gene. Here the CDR3 reads CASSLAALVTDTQYF. The CDR3 DNA sequence: TGCGCCAGCAGCTTGGCGGCTCTCGTCACAGATACGCAGTATTTT.

The chain couples TRBV29-1 to TRBJ1-1; D is unclear. The germline V gene encodes CDR1 SQVTM and CDR2 ANQGSEA. The V gene lost 3 bases and the J gene lost 3 bases, with 11 bases spanning the gap. This CDR3 is built from 13 residues. CDR3 DNA sequence: TGCAGCGTTGACCCAAGTTGGGACACTGAAGCTTTCTTT. It yields the protein CSVDPSWDTEAFF.

This sequence joins TRBV10-3 and TRBJ1-2; no reliable D call. Germline assignment: CDR1 ENHRY and CDR2 SYGVKD. Trimming removed 0 bases at V and 6 bases at J, with 8 bases between. This CDR3 region has 13 residues. The DNA for the CDR3 is TGTGCCATCAGTGAGTCGACTTTTGATGGCTACACCTTC. Translation gives CAISESTFDGYTF.

The chain uses TRBV5-1 and TRBJ1-1; 7 positions agree with TRBD1. Per the germline V gene, CDR1 is SGHRS and CDR2 is YFSETQ. CDR3 length equals 14 residues. The V segment lost 1 base and the J segment 3 bases; nucleotides outside the gene matches: 3. The CDR3 here is CASSLSQGYTEAFF. The CDR3 DNA reads as TGCGCCAGCAGCTTGTCACAGGGGTACACTGAAGCTTTCTTT. The whole variable domain, filled in from reference TRBV5-1 and TRBJ1-1, reads KAGVTQTPRYLIKTRGQQVTLSCSPISGHRSVSWYQQTPGQGLQFLFEYFSETQRNKGNFPGRFSGRQFSNSRSEMNVSTLELGDSALYLCASSLSQGYTEAFFGQGTRLTVV.

The chain links TRBV19 to TRBJ1-5; no firm D call. The CDR3 is made up of 15 amino acids. Germline V CDR1 and CDR2: LNHDA, SQIVND (reference sequence). V shed 2 bases and J shed 4 bases, with 12 bases lying between them. The CDR3 spells CASSILVGTNQPQHF. CDR3 nucleotide sequence: TGTGCCAGTAGTATACTAGTGGGAACGAATCAGCCCCAGCATTTT. Together with reference TRBV19 and TRBJ1-5, the CDR3 gives the full variable domain: DGGITQSPKYLFRKEGQNVTLSCEQNLNHDAMYWYRQDPGQGLRLIYYSQIVNDFQKGDIAEGYSVSREKKESFPLTVTSAQKNPTAFYLCASSILVGTNQPQHFGDGTRLSIL.

This chain uses TRBV29-1 with TRBJ2-3; 8 bases agree with TRBD2. The CDR3 is 15 amino acids. Germline V gives CDR1 SQVTM, CDR2 ANQGSEA. J lost 4 bases, V lost 4 bases, and 10 bases had no gene match. The CDR3 bases are TGCAGCGTTGGTCGGAGCGCCGGGGGGGCAGATACGCAGTATTTT. It specifies CSVGRSAGGADTQYF.

The chain carries TRBV4-2 and TRBJ1-5, with no clear D. V was cut by 1 base and J by 7 bases, with 17 bases left in between. Per the germline V gene, CDR1 is LGHNA and CDR2 is YNFKEQ. CDR3 length: 16 residues. The CDR3 reads CASSQGFYPENQPQHF. CDR3 nucleotides: TGTGCCAGCAGCCAAGGATTTTATCCGGAAAACCAGCCCCAGCATTTT.

The chain recombines TRBV7-3 with TRBJ1-2; D is perhaps TRBD1 (5 bases). CDR1 SGHTA and CDR2 FQGTGA come from the germline V gene. The CDR3 consists of 13 residues. Deletions cut 2 bases from V and 8 bases from J, with 12 bases between. CDR3 region: CASSLGGTEGYTF. The CDR3 DNA reads as TGTGCCAGCAGCTTAGGGGGGACCGAGGGCTACACCTTC.

This chain joins TRBV30 and TRBJ1-4; no definite D call. Germline V gene data show CDR1 as GTSNPN and CDR2 as SVGIG (reference sequence). Trimming took off 4 bases at V and 3 bases at J, with 9 bases between the two ends. CDR3 length: 13 residues. CDR3 amino acids: CAWKASANEKLFF. The CDR3 DNA reads as TGTGCCTGGAAAGCTTCAGCTAATGAAAAACTGTTTTTT.

This CDR3 is CASSLGRTGADEQFF. CDR3 sequence (DNA): TGTGCCAGCAGTTTAGGGCGGACAGGGGCCGATGAGCAGTTCTTC. The genes are TRBV27 and TRBJ2-1; TRBD1 agrees at 9 bases. Germline V CDR1 and CDR2: MNHEY, SMNVEV (reference sequence). The CDR3 extends over 15 amino acids. Unmatched junction bases numbered 7, after V lost 2 bases and J lost 8 bases.

This clone was observed a single time. This rearrangement joins TRBV29-1 to TRBJ1-2; D is unresolved. This CDR3 is 13 amino acids long. From germline, CDR1 is SQVTM and CDR2 ANQGSEA. Trimming left V 2 bases short and J 0 bases short, with 7 bases between. The CDR3 nucleotides read TGCAGCGTTGAAACAGCAACTAACTATGGCTACACCTTC. This sequence encodes CSVETATNYGYTF.

The V call is TRBV7-3, the J call TRBJ2-1, with a tentative D call TRBD1 (6 bases). V was cut by 5 bases and J by 0 bases, with 14 bases left in between. Germline V gene sequence: CDR1 SGHTA, CDR2 FQGTGA. CDR3 length equals 16 residues. The CDR3 loop is CASSLNRASSYNEQFF. The CDR3 DNA follows: TGTGCCAGCAGCCTGAACAGGGCGAGCTCCTACAATGAGCAGTTCTTC.